These 9 T cell receptor beta chains originate from one sample sequenced in a study of shared clonotypes between healthy human individuals. Assay: immunoSEQ multiplex PCR; the TCRdb copy retains only in-frame clones and omits some. Here the sample spans more than 2 million clones, approximately 96% being singletons. The sample consisted of naive CD4+ T cells sorted from blood. The subset: CD45RA+ positively selected. The receptors here all came from a man aged 18-30 years in good health.

The chain uses TRBV9 and TRBJ2-2; TRBD1 is a possible D gene (5 bases). Germline CDR1 and CDR2: SGDLS and YYNGEE. The CDR3 totals 14 residues. Trimming took off 0 bases at V and 3 bases at J, with 6 bases between the two ends. Written as DNA, the CDR3 is TGTGCCAGCAGCGTAGTACAGGACACCGGGGAGCTGTTTTTT. This gives the protein CASSVVQDTGELFF.

With respect to this clone: The same CDR3 arises from other DNA sequences in this sample as well. The rearrangement joins TRBV6-5 to TRBJ1-2; 10 positions match TRBD1. Per the germline V gene, CDR1 is MNHEY and CDR2 is SVGAGI. With 0 bases clipped from V and 5 bases from J, the junction kept 3 bases outside the gene matches. CDR3 length: 15 residues. The CDR3 coding sequence is TGTGCCAGCAGTTACTCGAAGGGACAGGGGTATGGCTACACCTTC. It encodes CASSYSKGQGYGYTF.

V is TRBV6-1 and J is TRBJ1-1; TRBD1 matches at 7 bases. Germline-derived CDR1 and CDR2 are MNHNS and SASEGT. Trimming cost V 9 bases and J 1 base; bases outside gene matches: 11. The CDR3 has 15 residues. CDR3 in amino acids: CASLRPGQTNTEAFF. DNA for the CDR3: TGTGCCAGTCTCCGGCCGGGACAGACGAACACTGAAGCTTTCTTT.

This chain's CDR3 is CASSQLAGATDTQYF. The CDR3 DNA follows: TGTGCCAGCAGCCAACTAGCGGGAGCCACAGATACGCAGTATTTT. This chain links TRBV4-2 with TRBJ2-3; 10 bases are a match to TRBD2. There are 15 residues in the CDR3. Trimming took 2 bases from V and 2 from J; bases not matched to a gene: 1. Germline assignment: CDR1 LGHNA and CDR2 YNFKEQ.

The genes are TRBV7-3 and TRBJ1-6, with 7 bases fitting TRBD1. J lost 6 bases, V lost 5 bases, and 4 bases had no gene match. Germline CDR1 and CDR2: SGHTA and FQGTGA. The CDR3 is made up of 14 amino acids. The CDR3 DNA follows: TGTGCCAGCAGCAGGGGGACAGCTAATTCACCCCTCCACTTT. Protein product: CASSRGTANSPLHF.

This clone was counted a single time. The J gene is TRBJ1-3, the V gene TRBV30; D call uncertain. CDR3 length: 14 amino acids. Germline V gives CDR1 GTSNPN, CDR2 SVGIG (reference sequence). Trimming removed 1 base at V and 0 bases at J, with 7 bases between. Written as DNA, the CDR3 is TGTGCCTGGAGTGAAGACCTCTCTGGAAACACCATATATTTT. This encodes CAWSEDLSGNTIYF.

The genes are TRBV15 and TRBJ1-5, with 9 bases that match TRBD1. Germline values: CDR1 LNHNV, CDR2 YYDKDF (reference sequence). The J segment lost 2 bases and the V segment lost 5 bases, leaving 7 bases of the junction unmatched. The CDR3 consists of 16 residues. CDR3 DNA: TGTGCCACCAGCGTAGCCCGGGACAGGGGCAATCAGCCCCAGCATTTT. Translation gives CATSVARDRGNQPQHF.

The CDR3 region has the DNA TGTGCCAGCAAAAAGAGGGGGACAGAATACGAGCAGTACTTC. This sequence encodes CASKKRGTEYEQYF. The chain is built from TRBV6-1 and TRBJ2-7; 7 bases map to TRBD1. The ends lost 7 bases at V and 4 bases at J; junction bases unmatched: 10. The CDR3 extends over 14 amino acids. CDR1 and CDR2 from the germline V gene are MNHNS and SASEGT.

The V call is TRBV25-1, the J call TRBJ2-7; 7 bases are a match to TRBD1. Looked up from germline, CDR1 is MGHDK and CDR2 is SYGVNS. The J segment lost 2 bases and the V segment lost 8 bases, leaving 3 bases of the junction unmatched. This CDR3 comprises 12 residues. The CDR3 sequence: CASLGQTYEQYF. For the CDR3, the DNA is TGTGCCAGCCTGGGACAGACCTACGAGCAGTACTTC.